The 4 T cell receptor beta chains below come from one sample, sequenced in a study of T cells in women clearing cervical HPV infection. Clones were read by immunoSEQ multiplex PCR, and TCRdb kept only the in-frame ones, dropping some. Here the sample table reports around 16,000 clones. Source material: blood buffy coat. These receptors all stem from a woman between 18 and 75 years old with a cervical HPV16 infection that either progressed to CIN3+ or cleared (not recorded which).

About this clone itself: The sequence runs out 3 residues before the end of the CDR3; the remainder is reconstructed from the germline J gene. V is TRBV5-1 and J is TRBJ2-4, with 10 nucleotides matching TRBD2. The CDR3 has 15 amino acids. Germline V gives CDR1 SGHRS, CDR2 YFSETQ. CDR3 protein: CASSSSGGGLDTQYF. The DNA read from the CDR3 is TGCGCCAGCAGCTCTAGCGGGGGTGGATTAGATACT.

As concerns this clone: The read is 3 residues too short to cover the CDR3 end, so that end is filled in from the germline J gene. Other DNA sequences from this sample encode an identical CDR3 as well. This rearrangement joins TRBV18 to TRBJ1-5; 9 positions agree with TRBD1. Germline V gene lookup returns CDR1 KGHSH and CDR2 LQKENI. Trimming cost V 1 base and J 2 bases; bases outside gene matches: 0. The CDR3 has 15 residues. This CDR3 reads CASSPRTGGNQPQHF. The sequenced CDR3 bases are TGTGCCAGCTCACCACGGACAGGGGGCAATCAGCCC.

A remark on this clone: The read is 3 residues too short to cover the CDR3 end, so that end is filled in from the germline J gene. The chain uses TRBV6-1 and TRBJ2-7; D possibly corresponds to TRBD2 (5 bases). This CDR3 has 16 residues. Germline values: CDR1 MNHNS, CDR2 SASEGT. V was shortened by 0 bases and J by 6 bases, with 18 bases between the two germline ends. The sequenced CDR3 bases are TGTGCCAGCAGTGAAGCGCAGTTGATTCCGGGGAGCGAG. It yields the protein CASSEAQLIPGSE. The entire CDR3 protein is CASSEAQLIPGSEQYF.

The DNA read from the CDR3 is TGTGCCAGCAGCCAAGATAGTTTGGACAGCCAAATCTCCTACGAG. Protein product: CASSQDSLDSQISYE. The whole CDR3 reads CASSQDSLDSQISYEQYF. V is TRBV4-2 and J is TRBJ2-7, with D tentatively TRBD1 (6 bases). Read sequence stops 3 residues before the CDR3 end, and the germline J gene provides the missing end. V lost 0 bases, J lost 0 bases, and 18 bases lay in between. The CDR3 has 18 amino acids. Germline V gives CDR1 LGHNA, CDR2 YNFKEQ.